The entry that follows covers one TCR beta chain sequence. The data derive from a study of blood T cell repertoires in COVID-19. Study-level information: Acute-phase and convalescent COVID-19 samples originated in the United States, Italy and Spain. T cells, B-cell-depleted T cells, or PBMCs supplied cDNA or gDNA.

Per the authors' pipeline: Amplifying reference gene primers gave estimates of nucleated cell counts. Profiling relied on immunoSEQ multiplex PCR, and the TCRdb table lists in-frame clones only, not all of them. D and trimming come from the DNA, and the V and J calls and clone size come from that table. Among fewer than 45,000 clones listed, about four fifths were seen once. Germline values: CDR1 MNHNY, CDR2 SVGAGI (reference sequence). V lost 5 bases to trimming and J lost 0 bases, with 14 bases between them. This CDR3 region has 16 residues. The sample consisted of peripheral blood. The chain is built from TRBV6-6 and TRBJ2-1; weak D call: TRBD2 (5 bases). This TCR derives from a human donor in a cohort sampled during active COVID-19. The CDR3 DNA is TGTGCCAGCAGTACACTAGATTACGCCTCCTACAATGAGCAGTTCTTC. Translation: CASSTLDYASYNEQFF.